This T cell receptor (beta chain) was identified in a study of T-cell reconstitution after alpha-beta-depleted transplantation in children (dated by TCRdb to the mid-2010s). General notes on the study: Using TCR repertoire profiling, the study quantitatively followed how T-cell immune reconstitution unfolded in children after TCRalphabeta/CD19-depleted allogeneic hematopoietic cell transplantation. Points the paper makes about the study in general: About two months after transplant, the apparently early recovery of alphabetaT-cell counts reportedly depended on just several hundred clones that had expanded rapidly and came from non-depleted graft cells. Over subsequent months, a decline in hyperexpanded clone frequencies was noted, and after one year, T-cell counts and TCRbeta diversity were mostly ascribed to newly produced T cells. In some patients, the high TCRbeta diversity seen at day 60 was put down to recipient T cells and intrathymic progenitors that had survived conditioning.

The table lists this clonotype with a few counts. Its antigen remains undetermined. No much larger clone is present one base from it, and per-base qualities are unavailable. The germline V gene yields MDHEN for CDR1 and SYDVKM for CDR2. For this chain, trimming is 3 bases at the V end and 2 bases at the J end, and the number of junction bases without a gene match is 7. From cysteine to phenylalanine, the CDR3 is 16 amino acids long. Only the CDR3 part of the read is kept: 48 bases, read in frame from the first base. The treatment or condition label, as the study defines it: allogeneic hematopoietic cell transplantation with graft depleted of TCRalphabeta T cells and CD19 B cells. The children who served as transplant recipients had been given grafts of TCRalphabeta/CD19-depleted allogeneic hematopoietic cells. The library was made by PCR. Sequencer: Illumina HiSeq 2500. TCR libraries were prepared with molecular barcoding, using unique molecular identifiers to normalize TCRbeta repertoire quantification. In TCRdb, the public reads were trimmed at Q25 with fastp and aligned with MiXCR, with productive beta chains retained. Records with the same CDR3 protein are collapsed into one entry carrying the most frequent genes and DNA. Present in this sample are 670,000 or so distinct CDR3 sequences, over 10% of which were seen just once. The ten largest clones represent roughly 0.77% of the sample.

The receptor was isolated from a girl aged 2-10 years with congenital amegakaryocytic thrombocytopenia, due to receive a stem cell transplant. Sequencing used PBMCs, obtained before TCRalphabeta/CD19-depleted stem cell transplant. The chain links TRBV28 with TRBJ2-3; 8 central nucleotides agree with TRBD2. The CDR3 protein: CASSFWASGHTDTQYF. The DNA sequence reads TGTGCCAGCAGTTTTTGGGCTAGCGGGCACACAGATACGCAGTATTTT.